The clone carrying this TCR beta chain was seen a handful of times. Its antigen remains unidentified. TCRdb re-derived calls from the RT-PCR reads in MiXCR, one entry per CDR3 protein. The sample includes roughly 460,000 distinct CDR3 sequences, approximately 10% of them seen just once. Between the trimmed V and J ends, which lost 7 bases and 1 base, there was a span of 16 bases. The CDR3 is made up of 14 amino acids. CDR1 is DFQATT and CDR2 is SNEGSKA in the germline V gene (reference sequence). This sample is drawn from a study of response to subunit inactivated influenza vaccine. General study results and limits: New T cells are recruited in small numbers by each seasonal influenza vaccination, according to the authors' suggestion.

Specimen: PBMCs from blood, collected about 6 weeks after vaccination. This receptor was obtained from a man aged 50 or older who received an inactivated influenza vaccine. The chain combines TRBV20-1 with TRBJ2-5; TRBD2 might be the D (5 bases). The CDR3 DNA is TGCAGTGGAGAGGCGGGCATTCTCCAAGAGACCCAGTACTTC. Encoded protein: CSGEAGILQETQYF.